This TCR beta chain stems from a study of cytomegalovirus exposure and HLA in healthy donors. Study observations and caveats: The classifier, whose performance was assessed in both the original and validation cohorts, reportedly diagnosed cytomegalovirus status with high specificity and sensitivity.

This clone is a singleton in its sample. Its cognate antigen is unknown. The donors were in the roughly 120-subject validation cohort; that cohort was separate from the roughly 700-subject first cohort. Germline assignment: CDR1 MDHEN and CDR2 SYDVKM. This CDR3 is built from 15 residues. V trimming: 3 bases; J trimming: 2 bases; junction bases outside the gene matches: 2. Profiling relied on immunoSEQ multiplex PCR, and the TCRdb table lists in-frame clones only, not all of them. Of 150,000 to 200,000 clones listed, more than 75% are singletons. This TCR was sampled from a woman younger than 35 in good health and CMV-seronegative. Material: PBMCs. The chain has TRBV28 and TRBJ2-2, with 8 positions matching TRBD1. The CDR3: CASSFRGLNTGELFF. The CDR3 DNA reads as TGTGCCAGCAGTTTCAGGGGGCTCAACACCGGGGAGCTGTTTTTT. Complete variable domain (other parts from reference TRBV28 and TRBJ2-2): DVKVTQSSRYLVKRTGEKVFLECVQDMDHENMFWYRQDPGLGLRLIYFSYDVKMKEKGDIPEGYSVSREKKERFSLILESASTNQTSMYLCASSFRGLNTGELFFGEGSRLTVL.